The clone carrying this T cell receptor beta chain appeared a few times. This sample was taken from a study of early T cells in non-severe SARS-CoV-2 infection. The TCR library protocol was used to attach unique molecular identifiers. These identifiers were attached to individual cDNA molecules. TCRdb redid the calling of the 5' RACE reads with MiXCR, one entry per CDR3 protein. Here the sample spans tens of thousands of distinct CDR3 sequences, roughly 11% being singletons. V shed 5 bases and J shed 7 bases, with 12 bases lying between them. Germline-derived CDR1 and CDR2 are SGHTA and FQGNSA. The CDR3 length is 12 residues.

The source was whole blood, collected at baseline. This chain links TRBV7-2 with TRBJ2-7; D ambiguous. This receptor was taken from an adult who was a healthcare worker with PCR-confirmed SARS-CoV-2 infection or an uninfected control (not recorded which). Here the CDR3 reads CASSRAGREQYF. CDR3 DNA sequence: TGTGCCAGCAGCCGGGCCGGGCGGGAGCAGTACTTC.